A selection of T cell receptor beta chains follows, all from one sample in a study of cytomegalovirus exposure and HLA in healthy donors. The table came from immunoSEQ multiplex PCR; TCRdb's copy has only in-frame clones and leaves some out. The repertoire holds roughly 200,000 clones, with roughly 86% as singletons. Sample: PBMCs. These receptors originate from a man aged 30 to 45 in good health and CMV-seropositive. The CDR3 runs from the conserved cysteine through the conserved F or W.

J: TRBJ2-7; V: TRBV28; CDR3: CASSFGDRGYEQYF
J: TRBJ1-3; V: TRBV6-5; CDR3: CASSYSLLSGNTIYF
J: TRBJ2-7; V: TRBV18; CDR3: CASSPPEGHTTYEQYF
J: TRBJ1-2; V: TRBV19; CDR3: CASSIFGHPGYGYTF
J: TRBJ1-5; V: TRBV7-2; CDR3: CASSLTANSNQPQHF
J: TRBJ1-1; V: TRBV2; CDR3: CASHRDRTEAFF
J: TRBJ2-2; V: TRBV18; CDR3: CASSPLPTGDTGELFF
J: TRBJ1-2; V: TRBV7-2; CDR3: CASSMLQGYERGYTF
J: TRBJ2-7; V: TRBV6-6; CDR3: CASSYDRNTYEQYF
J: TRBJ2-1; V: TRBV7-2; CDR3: CASSLAGLAGDNEQFF
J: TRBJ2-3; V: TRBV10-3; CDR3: CAIAGTGRTDTQYF
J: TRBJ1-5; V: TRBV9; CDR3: CASSPGTGSQPQHF
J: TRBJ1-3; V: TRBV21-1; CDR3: CASSISGHSSGNTIYF